These 15 T cell receptor beta chains share one sample of origin, sequenced in a study of OX40 agonist ivuxolimab in advanced cancers. Clones were sequenced by immunoSEQ multiplex PCR, and TCRdb holds only the in-frame ones, with some missing. The repertoire holds under 70,000 clones, roughly nine tenths seen once, with about 6.5% in the top ten. This specimen was CD4+ or CD8+ T cells sorted from blood, taken in a trial of the OX40 agonist ivuxolimab. The receptors originated from an adult with an advanced solid tumor such as melanoma, head and neck, liver or kidney cancer.

The chain couples TRBV28 to TRBJ2-2; possible D gene TRBD1, 5 bases. The germline gives CDR1 MDHEN, CDR2 SYDVKM. V shed 2 bases and J shed 6 bases, with 13 bases lying between them. CDR3 length: 15 residues. CDR3 sequence: CASSLRPLGAGELFF. The DNA for the CDR3 is TGTGCCAGCAGTTTACGACCCTTAGGGGCCGGGGAGCTGTTTTTT.

In this sample, this clone turned up once. The chain couples TRBV4-3 to TRBJ2-7, with TRBD1 identical over 7 bases. Germline V lookup: CDR1 LGHNA, CDR2 YSLEER. The CDR3 runs to 18 residues. V lost 0 bases to trimming and J lost 2 bases; unmatched junction nucleotides: 13. The CDR3 here is CASSQDLGGQSLTYEQYF. The CDR3 bases are TGCGCCAGCAGCCAAGATCTAGGGGGACAGTCCCTTACCTACGAGCAGTACTTC.

This rearrangement joins TRBV19 to TRBJ2-3; TRBD2 matches 12 bases. Trimming took 8 bases from V and 4 from J; bases not matched to a gene: 7. This CDR3 has 15 residues. Germline V lookup: CDR1 LNHDA, CDR2 SQIVND (reference sequence). CDR3 sequence (DNA): TGTGCCAGTCTTTCGACTAGCGGGAGACCAGATACGCAGTATTTT. It translates to CASLSTSGRPDTQYF.

This chain joins TRBV4-2 and TRBJ2-3, with 7 positions matching TRBD1. The germline gives CDR1 LGHNA, CDR2 YNFKEQ. Unmatched junction bases numbered 8, after V lost 1 base and J lost 4 bases. This CDR3 contains 16 residues. The CDR3 DNA reads TGTGCCAGCAGCCAAGGTACAGGGGTTGTGTCAGATACGCAGTATTTT. This gives the protein CASSQGTGVVSDTQYF.

This chain links TRBV19 with TRBJ1-1; D gene ambiguous. From germline, CDR1 is LNHDA and CDR2 SQIVND (reference sequence). Trimming took 4 bases from V and 6 from J, leaving 9 bases between them. The CDR3 contains 12 residues. CDR3 DNA: TGTGCCAGTAGTAATGCGGCAGCTGAAGCTTTCTTT. This sequence encodes CASSNAAAEAFF.

The chain combines TRBV13 with TRBJ1-1, with TRBD1 matching over 7 bases. Germline assignment: CDR1 PRHDT and CDR2 FYEKMQ (reference sequence). This CDR3 is 14 amino acids long. The V segment lost 3 bases and the J segment 0 bases; nucleotides outside the gene matches: 1. This CDR3 is CASSLGQMNTEAFF. The CDR3 nucleotides are TGTGCCAGCAGCTTGGGACAGATGAACACTGAAGCTTTCTTT.

The chain couples TRBV28 to TRBJ2-3, with 10 bases fitting TRBD2. The length of the CDR3 is 15 residues. The ends lost 6 bases at V and 2 bases at J; junction bases unmatched: 5. CDR1 is MDHEN and CDR2 is SYDVKM in the germline V gene. The CDR3 spells CASSRLAGITDTQYF. The CDR3 DNA reads TGTGCCAGCAGCAGACTAGCGGGTATCACAGATACGCAGTATTTT.

The chain has TRBV12-5 and TRBJ2-1, with unresolved D. Germline values: CDR1 LGHNT, CDR2 FRNRAP. V shed 1 base and J shed 6 bases, with 22 bases lying between them. The CDR3 covers 18 residues. In nucleotides, the CDR3 is TGTGCTAGTGGTTTGGATATAGGGTGGCAGGTCTCGGGCAATGAGCAGTTCTTC. It codes for CASGLDIGWQVSGNEQFF.

The chain is built from TRBV7-8 and TRBJ2-1; D gene uncertain. Germline loops: CDR1 SGHVS, CDR2 FQNEAQ. The V and J ends lost 1 base and 4 bases respectively, with 2 bases between them. The CDR3 has 12 residues. The CDR3 protein is CASSLGYNEQFF. CDR3 coding DNA: TGTGCCAGCAGCTTAGGTTACAATGAGCAGTTCTTC.

This clone showed up just once. This sequence joins TRBV7-9 and TRBJ1-2, with D uncertain. Germline V gene lookup returns CDR1 SEHNR and CDR2 FQNEAQ (reference sequence). Trimming took 5 bases from V and 0 from J, leaving 13 bases between them. The CDR3 runs 15 residues. The CDR3 bases are TGTGCCAGCAGCGGCTTTGGGCAGGCTAACTATGGCTACACCTTC. Residues: CASSGFGQANYGYTF.

The V gene is TRBV5-5, the J gene TRBJ1-5, with unresolved D. The V gene's germline CDR1 is SGHKS and CDR2 YYEKEE (reference sequence). The CDR3 contains 14 residues. V shed 1 base and J shed 3 bases, with 8 bases lying between them. In DNA, the CDR3 is TGTGCCAGCAGCTTGTTAACGGTCAATCAGCCCCAGCATTTT. This gives the protein CASSLLTVNQPQHF.

V and J are TRBV13 and TRBJ2-3; a possible D gene is TRBD1 (5 bases). The ends were cut back, 6 bases at V and 2 bases at J, with 9 bases in the middle. CDR1 is PRHDT and CDR2 is FYEKMQ in the germline V gene (reference sequence). The CDR3 length is 13 residues. This chain's CDR3 is CASRQQVTDTQYF. The DNA of the CDR3 is TGTGCCAGCAGGCAACAGGTCACAGATACGCAGTATTTT.

CDR3 in amino acids: CSVEDQAGNGYTF. Written as DNA, the CDR3 is TGCAGCGTTGAAGATCAAGCTGGGAATGGCTACACCTTC. This chain connects TRBV29-1 to TRBJ1-2; D unresolved. The CDR3 length is 13 residues. CDR1 is SQVTM and CDR2 is ANQGSEA in the germline V gene. V lost 0 bases and J 6 bases, leaving 11 bases between the germline ends.

This clone was observed a few times. J is TRBJ2-7 and V is TRBV5-4; D is uncertain. Germline CDR1 and CDR2: SGHNT and YYREEE (reference sequence). CDR3 length: 12 residues. V lost 0 bases and J 6 bases, leaving 7 bases between the germline ends. CDR3: CASSLGEGEQYF. The DNA for the CDR3 is TGTGCCAGCAGCTTGGGGGAAGGCGAGCAGTACTTC.

The rearrangement links TRBV13 to TRBJ2-5; 10 nucleotides agree with TRBD2. The CDR3 spans 16 residues. With 1 base clipped from V and 3 bases from J, the junction kept 5 bases outside the gene matches. Germline lookup yields CDR1 PRHDT and CDR2 FYEKMQ (reference sequence). The CDR3 sequence is CASSLVAGGTKETQYF. CDR3 nucleotide sequence: TGTGCCAGCAGCTTAGTAGCGGGAGGAACTAAAGAGACCCAGTACTTC. The full variable domain, completed using reference TRBV13 and TRBJ2-5, is AAGVIQSPRHLIKEKRETATLKCYPIPRHDTVYWYQQGPGQDPQFLISFYEKMQSDKGSIPDRFSAQQFSDYHSELNMSSLELGDSALYFCASSLVAGGTKETQYFGPGTRLLVL.